A single sample gave rise to the 6 T cell receptor beta chains below, sequenced in a study of blood T cell repertoires in COVID-19. Data came from immunoSEQ multiplex PCR; TCRdb stores just in-frame clones and leaves some out. The sample carries roughly 87,000 clones, approximately 84% recorded once. What was sequenced was peripheral blood. These receptors were collected from a woman in her sixties with acute or convalescent COVID-19.

V usage is TRBV9 and J usage is TRBJ2-3; 8 nucleotides line up with TRBD2. V shed 0 bases and J 1 base; nucleotides not matched to a gene: 16. Germline lookup yields CDR1 SGDLS and CDR2 YYNGEE. This CDR3 contains 20 residues. Here the CDR3 DNA reads TGTGCCAGCAGCGTAGGTCGGCAGCGGGGGATAGTTCTTGGCACAGATACGCAGTATTTT. Residues: CASSVGRQRGIVLGTDTQYF. Variable domain in full (rest from reference TRBV9 and TRBJ2-3): DSGVTQTPKHLITATGQRVTLRCSPRSGDLSVYWYQQSLDQGLQFLIQYYNGEERAKGNILERFSAQQFPDLHSELNLSSLELGDSALYFCASSVGRQRGIVLGTDTQYFGPGTRLTVL.

CDR3 nucleotide sequence: TGTGCCAGCAGCTCTAGTGTCGGGACTAGCGGGAGAGATACGCAGTATTTT. Encoded protein: CASSSSVGTSGRDTQYF. The chain couples TRBV13 to TRBJ2-3, with 14 bases fitting TRBD2. The CDR3 has 17 amino acids. V shed 4 bases, J shed 5 bases, and the junction held 8 bases outside the gene matches. Germline V gene lookup returns CDR1 PRHDT and CDR2 FYEKMQ (reference sequence). Complete variable domain (other parts from reference TRBV13 and TRBJ2-3): AAGVIQSPRHLIKEKRETATLKCYPIPRHDTVYWYQQGPGQDPQFLISFYEKMQSDKGSIPDRFSAQQFSDYHSELNMSSLELGDSALYFCASSSSVGTSGRDTQYFGPGTRLTVL.

V and J are TRBV5-4 and TRBJ1-5, with 7 bases identical to TRBD1. The germline V gene has CDR1 SGHNT and CDR2 YYREEE (reference sequence). The junction had 15 bases not matched to a gene; V was cut back by 0 bases and J by 6 bases. This CDR3 region has 18 residues. The CDR3 loop reads CASSLGPPTRGRIQPQHF. CDR3 sequence (DNA): TGTGCCAGCAGCTTGGGACCCCCGACAAGGGGGCGCATTCAGCCCCAGCATTTT.

The rearrangement joins TRBV18 to TRBJ1-2; TRBD1 matches 8 bases. This CDR3 contains 15 residues. In germline, CDR1 is KGHSH, CDR2 LQKENI. Unmatched junction bases numbered 11, after V lost 3 bases and J lost 8 bases. CDR3 DNA: TGTGCCAGCTCACCGACGGACAGGGTGCATCGAGGCTACACCTTC. It is translated as CASSPTDRVHRGYTF.

This chain uses TRBV2 with TRBJ1-5; 8 nucleotides match TRBD1. Germline CDR1 and CDR2: SNHLY and FYNNEI. The trim removed 6 bases at V and 5 bases at J, leaving 6 bases unmatched. The CDR3 extends over 14 amino acids. The CDR3 DNA follows: TGTGCCAGCAGAGACAGGGGTCAATATCAGCCCCAGCATTTT. Encoded protein: CASRDRGQYQPQHF.

This clone was seen more than once but under ten times. The rearrangement uses TRBV28 and TRBJ1-1; D might be TRBD1 (5 bases). The CDR3 consists of 15 residues. Germline assignment: CDR1 MDHEN and CDR2 SYDVKM. The V end lost 7 bases, the J end lost 5 bases, and 20 bases lay between the germline ends. CDR3 residues: CASIPGGGVRTEAFF. Written as DNA, the CDR3 is TGTGCCAGCATCCCTGGGGGGGGAGTTAGGACTGAAGCTTTCTTT. The full variable domain, with the rest looked up from reference TRBV28 and TRBJ1-1, is DVKVTQSSRYLVKRTGEKVFLECVQDMDHENMFWYRQDPGLGLRLIYFSYDVKMKEKGDIPEGYSVSREKKERFSLILESASTNQTSMYLCASIPGGGVRTEAFFGQGTRLTVV.